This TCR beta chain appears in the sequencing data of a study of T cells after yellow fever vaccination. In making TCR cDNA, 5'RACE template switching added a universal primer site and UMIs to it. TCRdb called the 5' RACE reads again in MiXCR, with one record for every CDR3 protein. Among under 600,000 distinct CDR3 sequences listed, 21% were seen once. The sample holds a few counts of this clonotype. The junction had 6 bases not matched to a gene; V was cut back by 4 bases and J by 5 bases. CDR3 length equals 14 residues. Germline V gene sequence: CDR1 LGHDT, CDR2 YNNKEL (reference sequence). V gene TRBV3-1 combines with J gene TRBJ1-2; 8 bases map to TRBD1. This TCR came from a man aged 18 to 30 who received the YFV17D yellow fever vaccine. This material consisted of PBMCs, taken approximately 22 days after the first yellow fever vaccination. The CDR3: CASSLTGGLYGYTF. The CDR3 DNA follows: TGTGCCAGCAGCCTTACAGGGGGTTTATATGGCTACACCTTC. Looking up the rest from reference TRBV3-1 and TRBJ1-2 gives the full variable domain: DTAVSQTPKYLVTQMGNDKSIKCEQNLGHDTMYWYKQDSKKFLKIMFSYNNKELIINETVPNRFSPKSPDKAHLNLHINSLELGDSAVYFCASSLTGGLYGYTFGSGTRLTVV.